The next 14 T cell receptor beta chains were all read from a single sample in a study of shared clonotypes between healthy human individuals. Assay used: immunoSEQ multiplex PCR; TCRdb lists only in-frame clones, some missing. The data show 450,000 to 500,000 clones, roughly 80% seen once. Sequencing was done on a sample of PBMCs. These receptors came from a woman aged 40 to 50 in good health. Some clones in this sample may be carry-over from other donors' samples.

CDR3 nucleotides: TGTGCCAGCAGTTACGGGCGGGAGGGCCGATTCGGGGAGCTGTTTTTT. This gives the protein CASSYGREGRFGELFF. The chain has TRBV6-5 and TRBJ2-2, with TRBD2 identical over 9 bases. Germline assignment: CDR1 MNHEY and CDR2 SVGAGI. This CDR3 comprises 16 residues. The V and J ends lost 2 bases and 7 bases, in that order; junction bases with no gene match: 8.

Comment on this clone: With only one base between it and a far larger clone, this is likely a read error. The chain links TRBV11-2 to TRBJ2-5; TRBD1 aligns across 8 bases. The end of the DNA aligns better with TRBJ2-7, so the J call may be wrong. The CDR3 is made up of 14 amino acids. CDR1 and CDR2 (germline): SGHAT, FQNNGV. CDR3 region: CASSFRTGQNEQYF. In nucleotides, the CDR3 is TGTGCCAGCAGCTTTCGGACAGGGCAGAACGAGCAGTACTTC.

Regarding this clone: This is likely an artifact of a read error, given a far larger clone one base away. The chain has TRBV25-1 and TRBJ2-5; 8 bases are shared with TRBD1. This CDR3 contains 15 residues. Germline lookup yields CDR1 MGHDK and CDR2 SYGVNS. After removal of 5 bases from V and 4 bases from J, the junction contained 9 bases not matched to a gene. The CDR3 DNA sequence: TGTGCCAGCAGTCTCGAGGGACAGGTGTCAGAGACCCAGTACTTC. The encoded protein is CASSLEGQVSETQYF.

In this sample, this clone turned up once. In nucleotides, the CDR3 is TGTGCCACTTGGACAGGCGAGGGCTCACAGCCCCAGCATTTT. Its protein product is CATWTGEGSQPQHF. The chain employs TRBV19 and TRBJ1-5; 7 bases match TRBD1. The V gene end was trimmed by 10 bases and the J gene end by 7 bases; junction bases not matched to a gene: 13. From germline, CDR1 is LNHDA and CDR2 SQIVND (reference sequence). CDR3 length: 14 residues.

The V call is TRBV1, the J call TRBJ1-4; the DNA was not used to check the table's D call, TRBD1. TRBV1 is shown as a pseudogene. The CDR3 is made up of 17 amino acids. CDR3 protein: CTSSTSIRDRENEKLFF. CDR3 nucleotides: TGCACCAGCAGCACTTCTATCCGGGACAGGGAAAATGAAAAACTGTTTTTT.

V gene TRBV5-2 combines with J gene TRBJ2-2. TRBV5-2 is a documented pseudogene. This CDR3 contains 12 residues. The CDR3 region is CASSLKAGELFF. CDR3 coding DNA: TGTGCCAGCAGCCTCAAGGCCGGGGAGCTGTTTTTT.

The chain employs TRBV18 and TRBJ2-7; D might be TRBD2 (6 bases). This CDR3 contains 15 residues. Germline V gene sequence: CDR1 KGHSH, CDR2 LQKENI. Trimming stripped 3 bases from V and 3 bases from J, with 15 bases between. CDR3: CASSPLGRDSYEQYF. CDR3 DNA sequence: TGTGCCAGCTCACCTCTCGGGCGGGATAGCTACGAGCAGTACTTC.

V usage is TRBV2 and J usage is TRBJ2-5; D tentatively reads TRBD1 or TRBD2 (6 bases each). The germline gives CDR1 SNHLY, CDR2 FYNNEI. V dropped 7 bases and J dropped 1 base, with 16 bases sitting between them. The CDR3 contains 15 residues. The DNA of the CDR3 is TGTGCCAGCACGGTCCGGGGGCCTCCCCAAGAGACCCAGTACTTC. Translating gives CASTVRGPPQETQYF.

The chain carries TRBV18 and TRBJ2-1; 9 bases align to TRBD1. Germline assignment: CDR1 KGHSH and CDR2 LQKENI. Trimming removed 3 bases from V and 8 bases from J; junction bases left unmatched: 2. CDR3 length: 13 residues. CDR3 protein: CASSPGQGDEQFF. DNA of the CDR3: TGTGCCAGCTCACCGGGACAGGGCGATGAGCAGTTCTTC.

This clone has just a few counts. The chain joins TRBV5-4 to TRBJ1-2; D uncertain. CDR1 SGHNT and CDR2 YYREEE come from the germline V gene (reference sequence). The CDR3 totals 16 residues. The ends were cut back, 3 bases at V and 0 bases at J, with 15 bases in the middle. CDR3: CASSSVGGLANYGYTF. The CDR3 nucleotides are TGTGCCAGCAGCTCCGTGGGAGGCTTAGCTAACTATGGCTACACCTTC.

The CDR3 sequence is CASSWGGNQPQHF. The CDR3 coding sequence is TGTGCCAGCAGTTGGGGGGGGAATCAGCCCCAGCATTTT. This sequence joins TRBV2 and TRBJ1-5; possible D gene TRBD1, 5 bases. Germline assignment: CDR1 SNHLY and CDR2 FYNNEI. The CDR3 totals 13 residues. Trimming cost V 5 bases and J 4 bases, with 9 bases left between them.

The chain uses TRBV5-1 and TRBJ1-5, with TRBD1 matching 12 bases. This CDR3 comprises 15 residues. Unmatched junction bases numbered 5, after V lost 4 bases and J lost 6 bases. The V gene's germline CDR1 is SGHRS and CDR2 YFSETQ. The CDR3: CASSRGTGGSQPQHF. The DNA for the CDR3 is TGCGCCAGCAGCCGAGGGACAGGGGGCTCTCAGCCCCAGCATTTT. The variable domain in full, with the rest retrieved from reference TRBV5-1 and TRBJ1-5, is KAGVTQTPRYLIKTRGQQVTLSCSPISGHRSVSWYQQTPGQGLQFLFEYFSETQRNKGNFPGRFSGRQFSNSRSEMNVSTLELGDSALYLCASSRGTGGSQPQHFGDGTRLSIL.

In the case of this clone: This likely traces to a read error, being one base from a far larger clone. The CDR3 region has the DNA TGTGCCAGCAGCGCGGCCGGCAGTAGCAATCAGCCCCAGCATTTT. Translation: CASSAAGSSNQPQHF. The chain links TRBV9 to TRBJ1-5; D ambiguous. This CDR3 contains 15 residues. The V end was cut by 3 bases, the J end by 0 bases, with 10 bases between. The V gene's germline CDR1 is SGDLS and CDR2 YYNGEE.

CDR3: CASGSSGANVLTF. The CDR3 DNA reads as TGTGCCAGCGGGTCCTCTGGGGCCAACGTCCTGACTTTC. This chain connects TRBV6-5 to TRBJ2-6; D remains ambiguous. Germline CDR1 MNHEY, CDR2 SVGAGI. V lost 8 bases, J lost 0 bases, and 5 bases lay in between. The CDR3 totals 13 residues.